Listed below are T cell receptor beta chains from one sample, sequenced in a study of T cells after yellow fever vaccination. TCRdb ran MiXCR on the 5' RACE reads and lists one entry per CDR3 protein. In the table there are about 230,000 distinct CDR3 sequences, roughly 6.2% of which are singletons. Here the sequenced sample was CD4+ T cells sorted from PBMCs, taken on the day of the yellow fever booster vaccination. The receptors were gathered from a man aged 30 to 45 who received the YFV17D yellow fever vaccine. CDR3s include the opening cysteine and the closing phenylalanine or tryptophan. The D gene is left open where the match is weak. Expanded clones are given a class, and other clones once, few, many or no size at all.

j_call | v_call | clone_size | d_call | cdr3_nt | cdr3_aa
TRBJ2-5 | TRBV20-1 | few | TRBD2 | TGCAGTGCTAGACAGGAGGGAGGGGCCCAGTACTTC | CSARQEGGAQYF
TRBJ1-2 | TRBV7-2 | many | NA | TGTGCCAGCAGCTTAGAAGCGGGGTTTGGCTACACCTTC | CASSLEAGFGYTF
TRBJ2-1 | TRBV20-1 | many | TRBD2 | TGCAGTGCTAGAGAGGCGGGAGGGGGGCAGTTCTTC | CSAREAGGGQFF
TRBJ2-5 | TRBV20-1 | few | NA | TGCAGTGCTAGAGATAAGCCTGTCCAAGAGACCCAGTACTTC | CSARDKPVQETQYF
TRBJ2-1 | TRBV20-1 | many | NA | TGCAGTGCTAGTGCAGGGGACTCCTACAATGAGCAGTTCTTC | CSASAGDSYNEQFF
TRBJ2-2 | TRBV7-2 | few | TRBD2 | TGTGCCAGCAGCTTAGAAGCGGGAAGCTATCGAGGGGAGCTGTTTTTT | CASSLEAGSYRGELFF
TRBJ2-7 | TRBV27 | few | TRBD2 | TGTGCCAGCCGAACCTCCGGAGGGAGGGGCGAGCAGTACTTC | CASRTSGGRGEQYF
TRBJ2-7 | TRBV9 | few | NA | TGTGCCAGCAGCGTAGGGGCCCCTCTCTCCTACGAGCAGTACTTC | CASSVGAPLSYEQYF
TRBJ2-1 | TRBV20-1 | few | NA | TGCAGTGCTAGCGTGCTTGAAAGCGGGCGGGACTACAATGAGCAGTTCTTC | CSASVLESGRDYNEQFF
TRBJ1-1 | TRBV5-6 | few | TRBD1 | TGTGCCAGCAGCCGAGGGACAGCTCTGAACACTGAAGCTTTCTTT | CASSRGTALNTEAFF
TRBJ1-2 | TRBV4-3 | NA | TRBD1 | TGCGCCAGCAGCCAACGGGACAGGGGAAGTTATGGCTACACCTTC | CASSQRDRGSYGYTF
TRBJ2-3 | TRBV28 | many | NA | TGTGCCAGCTCTGGCGGGATGTCTAGCACAGATACGCAGTATTTT | CASSGGMSSTDTQYF
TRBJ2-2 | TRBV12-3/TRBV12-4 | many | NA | TGTGCCAGCAGCCGGGACTCCTTAACCGGGGAGCTGTTTTTT | CASSRDSLTGELFF
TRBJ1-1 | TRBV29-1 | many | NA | TGCAGCGTTGTCTGGGGGGCTCACACTGAAGCTTTCTTT | CSVVWGAHTEAFF
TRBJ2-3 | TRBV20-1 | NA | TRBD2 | TGCAGTGCTTATCCTAGCGGGAGTACAGATACGCAGTATTTT | CSAYPSGSTDTQYF
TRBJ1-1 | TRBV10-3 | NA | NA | TGTGCCATCATCGCCGGACGCGACGGGAACACTGAAGCTTTCTTT | CAIIAGRDGNTEAFF
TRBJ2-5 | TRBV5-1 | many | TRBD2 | TGCGCCAGCAGCTATATTAGCGGGAGACAGGAGACCCAGTACTTC | CASSYISGRQETQYF
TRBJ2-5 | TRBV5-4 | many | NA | TGTGCCAGCAGCCCAGGGAGGTACCAAGAGACCCAGTACTTC | CASSPGRYQETQYF
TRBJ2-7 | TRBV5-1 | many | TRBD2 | TGCGCCAGCAGTTATTACCCGGGACTAGCGACGAATACCTACGAGCAGTACTTC | CASSYYPGLATNTYEQYF
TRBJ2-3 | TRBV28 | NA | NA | TGTGCCAGTCGAGGAGGGAGCACAGATACGCAGTATTTT | CASRGGSTDTQYF
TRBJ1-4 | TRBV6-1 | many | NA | TGTGCCAGCAGCCGGACCGGGCTGATGAATGAAAAACTGTTTTTT | CASSRTGLMNEKLFF
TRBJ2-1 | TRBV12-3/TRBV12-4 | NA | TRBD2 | TGTGCCAGCAGCCTAGCGGGATCTCATGGGAATGAGCAGTTCTTC | CASSLAGSHGNEQFF
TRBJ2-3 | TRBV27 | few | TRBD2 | TGTGCCAGCGTAAGCGGGGGGGTCACGCAGTATTTT | CASVSGGVTQYF
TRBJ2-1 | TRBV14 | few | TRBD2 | TGTGCCAGCAGCCGCGCTAGCGGGAGAATCACTGAGCAGTTCTTC | CASSRASGRITEQFF
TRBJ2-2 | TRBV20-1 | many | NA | TGCAGTGCTCGACTAGTAAATACCGGGGAGCTGTTTTTT | CSARLVNTGELFF
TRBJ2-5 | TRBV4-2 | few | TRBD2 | TGTGCCAGCAGCCGACGGGGGGGGGACTTCGGGGAGACCCAGTACTTC | CASSRRGGDFGETQYF
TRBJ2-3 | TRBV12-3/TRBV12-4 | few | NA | TGTGCCAGCAGCCCCATCGTTGGGTGGGAGCGGGCGGATACGCAGTATTTT | CASSPIVGWERADTQYF
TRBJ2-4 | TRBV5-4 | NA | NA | TGTGCCAGCAGCTTGGCCGGGGGCAAAAACATTCAGTACTTC | CASSLAGGKNIQYF
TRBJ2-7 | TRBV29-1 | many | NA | TGCAGCGTTGTGGGGTACGGTAACGAGCAGTACTTC | CSVVGYGNEQYF
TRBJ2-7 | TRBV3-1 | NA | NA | TGTGCCAGCAGCCAAGGTGATTACGAGCAGTACTTC | CASSQGDYEQYF
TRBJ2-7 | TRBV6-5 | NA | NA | TGTGCCAGCAGTACCGGACTTTACGAGCAGTACTTC | CASSTGLYEQYF
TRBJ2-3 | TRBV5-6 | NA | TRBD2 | TGTGCCAGCGGCCCTAGCGGGGGCACAGATACGCAGTATTTT | CASGPSGGTDTQYF
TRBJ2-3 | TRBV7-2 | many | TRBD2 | TGTGCCAGCACTCCGGGGGGAGATACGCAGTATTTT | CASTPGGDTQYF
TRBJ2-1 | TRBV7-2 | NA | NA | TGTGCCAGCAGCCCAGGGAGCGGGTCTTACAATGAGCAGTTCTTC | CASSPGSGSYNEQFF
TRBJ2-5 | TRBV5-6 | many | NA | TGTGCCAGCAGCACACCCCTCGCGGGAGAGACCCAGTACTTC | CASSTPLAGETQYF